The source of this T cell receptor (beta chain) is a study of shared clonotypes between healthy human individuals (dated by TCRdb to the early 2020s). Study-level background: The cohort comprised two women and a few men aged 18 to 49 years. For each donor, three plates each were used for CD4 naive and CD4 memory, two plates were used for CD8 naive, and one plate was used for CD8 memory. Blood TCR repertoires of a handful of healthy adults were deeply sequenced to estimate repertoire size and the extent of clonotype sharing between individuals. Different laboratories and diverse techniques were used to prepare libraries and sequence TCR repertoires, to increase sequencing depth and limit assay-specific biases. Leukapheresis yielded between about 0.94 and 9.5 billion PBMCs per donor.

Using the deep immunoSEQ assay, multiplex PCR amplified TCR CDR3 regions from genomic DNA. For each cell subset, the extracted genomic DNA was distributed evenly across all wells of several immunoSEQ 96-well plates, and each plate served as one replicate. For sorted subsets, each replicate PCR was loaded with roughly 200 ng genomic DNA, equivalent to 25,000 to 35,000 T cell genomes. Purified libraries were quantified with a Qubit 3.0 fluorometer, sized on a Bioanalyzer 2100, and re-quantified with the KAPA Library Quantification kit. Every immunoSEQ 96-well plate was sequenced on a separate single-read 150-cycle Illumina NextSeq 550 flow cell. In the paper's pipeline: Because only junctional sequences without quality scores were contained in the immunoSEQ output, filtering matching that applied to full-length reads could not be performed. To assign V/J genes and CDR3, sequences were annotated against IMGT germline references using PyIR, a Python wrapper for IgBLAST v1.9. Reads were filtered out if the reads had weak V/J assignments (E-value above 1e-6), no CDR3, stop codons, out-of-frame junctions, or ambiguous translated residues. V3J clonotypes were defined as sequences sharing the same inferred V gene, J gene, and CDR3 amino acid sequence. The percentage overlap between two repertoires was calculated by dividing the number of shared unique clonotypes by the size of the smaller repertoire. Three approaches were used to assess repertoire richness: RTK rarefaction, the Chao1 estimator, and Recon v2.1 estimates of unobserved clonotypes. OLGA was used to compute generation probabilities for all TCRbeta clonotypes that the gDNA method yielded from a few donors. TCRdb limited this immuneACCESS table to in-frame rearrangements with V and J called. A share of clones is missing; checked studies link under half to unresolved V genes, and the rest is unexplained. V, J and clone size derive from that table, while D and trimming were established from the DNA sequence. This sample gives about 1,900,000 clones in total; approximately 95% of them show up just once. The top ten clones comprise approximately 1.2% of the sample.

The V and J ends are trimmed by 2 bases and 7 bases, leaving 24 bases between them. The CDR1 and CDR2 encoded by the germline V gene are MRHNA and SNTAGT. The CDR3 spans 17 residues, from the cysteine through the phenylalanine. The only DNA kept is the CDR3, 51 bases in frame from the first base. For this clone: What this receptor recognizes is not known. No much larger clonotype is one base removed from it; base qualities were not supplied.

For the CD8 naive samples, CD45RO-negative cells were positively selected for CCR7, yielding a CD45RA+CCR7+ population from which TemRA cells were excluded. The donors were healthy, HIV-negative adults with no recently reported acute infections or vaccinations. Every donor was a Caucasian adult residing in Nashville, Tennessee, USA. After blood collection by leukapheresis, PBMCs were isolated using Ficoll-Histopaque density gradient centrifugation and then cryopreserved in the vapor phase of liquid nitrogen. Analytical flow cytometry was used to check the purity and quantity of each magnetically sorted T cell population. From each sorted fraction, genomic DNA was isolated and quantified by UV absorbance on a Nanodrop 2000c. Points the paper makes about the study in general: Higher generation probabilities were observed for clonotypes shared by all four sorted-subset donors than for non-shared clonotypes. Rarefaction of sorted-subset datasets indicated incomplete sequencing despite the large sequencing depth. Pairwise subsampling indicated that sequencing depth was expected to affect the degree of clonotype sharing among donors. Sharing across a few donors was observed for approximately 5% of naive CD4, 3.5% of naive CD8, roughly 2.4% of memory CD4, and around 0.4% of memory CD8 clonotypes. The small number of donors limited the genetic and exposure-history diversity represented. Sampling was limited to blood, and TCR repertoires in tissue likely differ from TCR repertoires in blood. Naive subsets generally had larger estimated clonotype richness than memory subsets did.

This sequence uses TRBV6-4 and TRBJ2-7, and possibly TRBD2, on 5 matching bases. The sample was naive CD8+ T cells sorted from blood. The cell subset or site label for this specimen denotes: CD45RA+CCR7+. This clonotype originated in a man aged 18 to 35 in good health. The nucleotide sequence is given as TGTGCCAGCAGTGACCCCCATCCCGGTTGCTTGTCGGGGGAGCAGTACTTC. Its coded protein is CASSDPHPGCLSGEQYF.